The clone carrying this T cell receptor (beta chain) was picked up one time. Its specificity is unknown. The data were taken from a study of shared clonotypes between healthy human individuals. Nashville, Tennessee was home to all donors, each a Caucasian adult. The test was conducted at deep level. Clones were sequenced by immunoSEQ multiplex PCR, and TCRdb holds only the in-frame ones, with some missing. The repertoire consists of around 430,000 clones, with roughly 77% occurring once and the leading ten covering 13%. Study-level findings and limits: Only blood was sampled, and tissue TCR repertoires likely differ from blood ones.

Germline V gene data show CDR1 as SGHRS and CDR2 as YFSETQ. This CDR3 is built from 17 residues. The ends lost 0 bases at V and 6 bases at J; junction bases unmatched: 9. Sequencing was performed on PBMCs. The chain links TRBV5-1 to TRBJ2-1, with TRBD2 matching 10 bases. The source of this sequence is a woman aged 40 to 50 in good health. Some clones in this sample may be carry-over from other donors' samples. The CDR3 DNA sequence: TGCGCCAGCAGCTTGGCCCCTAGCGGGAGTGCGAGCAATGAGCAGTTCTTC. Amino acid sequence: CASSLAPSGSASNEQFF.